Sequencing of this T cell receptor (beta chain) was carried out in a study of type 1 regulatory T cells. Looking at the study overall: T-allo10 is an in vitro-generated, Tr1-enriched CD4 T cell product specific for alloantigen.

The germline CDR1 and CDR2 sequences are SGHTA and FQGNSA. V was clipped by 2 bases and J by 2 bases, with 10 bases between them. The CDR3 extends over 15 amino acids. This clonotype was counted between two and nine times. Its antigen is unidentified. TCRdb recomputed calls from the reads with MiXCR, one row per CDR3 protein. The data hold tens of thousands of distinct CDR3 sequences, with around 20% observed a single time. Study conclusions and caveats: Type 1 regulatory T cells had a more restricted TCR repertoire than non-type 1 regulatory T cells.

This TCR came from a human donor in good health. This chain connects TRBV7-2 to TRBJ1-5, with D maybe TRBD1 (6 bases). Material: cultured type 1 regulatory T (Tr1) cells, either the whole culture or a sorted fraction (not recorded which). CDR3 amino acids: CASSLWGQGNQPQHF. CDR3 DNA sequence: TGTGCCAGCAGCTTATGGGGGCAGGGCAATCAGCCCCAGCATTTT.